Shown below are 15 T cell receptor beta chains from a single sample sequenced in a study of blood T cell repertoires in COVID-19. Assay used: immunoSEQ multiplex PCR; TCRdb lists only in-frame clones, some missing. Of about 130,000 clones listed, more than 80% are singletons. Input material: peripheral blood. The receptors here all came from a woman older than 75 with COVID-19, enrolled during active disease.

The table lists this clone with a few counts. V and J are TRBV7-2 and TRBJ2-1; no firm D call. This CDR3 region has 16 residues. CDR1 SGHTA and CDR2 FQGNSA come from the germline V gene. V lost 1 base and J lost 5, with 15 bases in between. The CDR3 DNA is TGTGCCAGCAGCTTAGGAAGCGCGCAGAACAACAATGAGCAGTTCTTC. Its protein product is CASSLGSAQNNNEQFF.

The chain employs TRBV12-3 or TRBV12-4 and TRBJ2-1; D not certain. The CDR3 spans 11 residues. V was clipped by 5 bases and J by 8 bases, with 7 bases between them. Here the CDR3 DNA reads TGTGCCAGCAGTCAGACTTATGAGCAGTTCTTC. The encoded protein is CASSQTYEQFF.

V usage is TRBV27 and J usage is TRBJ2-1; D is unresolved. Per the germline V gene, CDR1 is MNHEY and CDR2 is SMNVEV (reference sequence). The CDR3 length is 12 residues. The V gene lost 3 bases and the J gene lost 6 bases, with 6 bases spanning the gap. CDR3 amino acids: CASSFLGNEQFF. The CDR3 DNA is TGTGCCAGCAGTTTCCTCGGCAATGAGCAGTTCTTC.

There are a few counts of this clone. The genes are TRBV7-2 and TRBJ1-3; TRBD1 agrees at 8 bases. The CDR3 spans 15 residues. J lost 0 bases, V lost 5 bases, and 3 bases had no gene match. Germline CDR1 and CDR2: SGHTA and FQGNSA. The CDR3 DNA reads as TGTGCCAGCAGCCCCAGGGGGCCCTCTGGAAACACCATATATTTT. Translation: CASSPRGPSGNTIYF. Using reference TRBV7-2 and TRBJ1-3 for the parts outside the CDR3, the full variable domain is GAGVSQSPSNKVTEKGKDVELRCDPISGHTALYWYRQSLGQGLEFLIYFQGNSAPDKSGLPSDRFSAERTGGSVSTLTIQRTQQEDSAVYLCASSPRGPSGNTIYFGEGSWLTVV.

V and J are TRBV4-3 and TRBJ1-2; TRBD1 might be the D (6 bases). The V gene lost 4 bases and the J gene lost 8 bases, with 14 bases spanning the gap. From germline, CDR1 is LGHNA and CDR2 YSLEER. The CDR3 totals 13 residues. CDR3 protein: CASSRSGVIGYTF. CDR3 DNA sequence: TGCGCCAGCAGCCGGTCAGGGGTGATCGGCTACACCTTC.

This clone is labeled medium-sized. The chain combines TRBV6-5 with TRBJ2-1; 8 nucleotides agree with TRBD2. V lost 5 bases and J lost 9; bases outside the gene matches: 12. CDR3 size: 15 residues. From germline, CDR1 is MNHEY and CDR2 SVGAGI. The CDR3 DNA reads as TGTGCCAGCAGTCCGGGACTAGAATTTATTGGTGAGCAGTTCTTC. This encodes CASSPGLEFIGEQFF.

The chain links TRBV2 to TRBJ1-2; D is undetermined. This CDR3 region has 14 residues. Germline V gives CDR1 SNHLY, CDR2 FYNNEI. V was cut by 4 bases and J by 3 bases, with 12 bases left in between. The CDR3 here is CASSVSTPYYGYTF. Here the CDR3 DNA reads TGTGCCAGCAGTGTTTCCACACCCTACTATGGCTACACCTTC.

CDR3 sequence reads: CASSQRLRSSYEQYF. CDR3 coding DNA: TGCGCCAGCAGTCAAAGACTCCGGAGCTCCTACGAGCAGTACTTC. The chain has TRBV4-3 and TRBJ2-7, with D uncertain. Germline loops: CDR1 LGHNA, CDR2 YSLEER. The CDR3 totals 15 residues. V dropped 6 bases and J dropped 0 bases, with 15 bases sitting between them.

The genes are TRBV7-9 and TRBJ1-1, with D possibly matching TRBD1 (6 bases). CDR3 size: 14 residues. CDR1 is SEHNR and CDR2 is FQNEAQ in the germline V gene (reference sequence). V was clipped by 5 bases and J by 2 bases, with 12 bases between them. CDR3 protein: CASSPGQINTEAFF. The CDR3 DNA is TGTGCCAGCAGCCCCGGACAGATTAACACTGAAGCTTTCTTT.

This chain links TRBV27 with TRBJ2-7; tentative D call: TRBD2 (5 bases). This CDR3 region has 14 residues. Germline V gene sequence: CDR1 MNHEY, CDR2 SMNVEV (reference sequence). Trimming took 6 bases from V and 5 from J, leaving 17 bases between them. For the CDR3, the DNA is TGTGCCAGCAGCCCAAAGGGAGTCTCACACGAGCAGTACTTC. Residues: CASSPKGVSHEQYF.

The chain carries TRBV7-2 and TRBJ2-3; 7 bases line up with TRBD2. CDR3 length equals 17 residues. V shed 1 base and J 2 bases; nucleotides not matched to a gene: 9. The germline gives CDR1 SGHTA, CDR2 FQGNSA. CDR3 nucleotides: TGTGCCAGCAGCTTAGGGTCCGCGGGAGCCTTCACAGATACGCAGTATTTT. It specifies CASSLGSAGAFTDTQYF.

The gene calls are TRBV28 and TRBJ2-7; D might be TRBD2 (7 bases). CDR1 is MDHEN, CDR2 SYDVKM, per germline. CDR3 length equals 16 residues. V lost 5 bases and J lost 0, with 17 bases in between. CDR3 protein: CASSPPGGSSSYEQYF. In nucleotides, the CDR3 is TGTGCCAGCAGTCCACCGGGGGGCAGTAGCTCCTACGAGCAGTACTTC.

The genes are TRBV5-6 and TRBJ1-2, with TRBD1 as a possible D gene (5 bases). The CDR3 is 14 amino acids. Deletions cut 9 bases from V and 2 bases from J, with 17 bases between. The germline V gene encodes CDR1 SGHDT and CDR2 YYEEEE. CDR3 sequence: CATYPQGSNYGYTF. The CDR3 DNA sequence: TGTGCCACCTATCCCCAGGGATCAAACTATGGCTACACCTTC.

This chain joins TRBV29-1 and TRBJ2-1; possible D gene TRBD2, 6 bases. CDR3 length equals 14 residues. CDR1 and CDR2 from the germline V gene are SQVTM and ANQGSEA. V was trimmed by 5 bases and J by 0 bases, leaving 11 bases between them. The CDR3 sequence is CSVLGLHSYNEQFF. CDR3 in DNA: TGCAGCGTTCTCGGACTACACTCCTACAATGAGCAGTTCTTC.

V gene TRBV28 combines with J gene TRBJ1-2; D unclear. V was shortened by 2 bases and J by 2 bases, with 6 bases between the two germline ends. Germline loops: CDR1 MDHEN, CDR2 SYDVKM. The CDR3 is made up of 13 amino acids. The CDR3 region is CASSLGSNYGYTF. The CDR3 DNA is TGTGCCAGCAGTTTAGGCTCGAACTATGGCTACACCTTC.